The entry below describes one T cell receptor (beta chain). Its antigen specificity is not known. One base away there is no much larger clone; base qualities are not given. V loses 3 bases of germline sequence and J loses 9 bases, and the interval between the two ends is 8 bases. The cysteine opens and the phenylalanine closes a CDR3 of 12 amino acids. Only CDR3 DNA remains: 36 bases, in frame from the first base. The germline V gene yields SGHAT for CDR1 and FQNNGV for CDR2. This sample is part of a study of beta chain features in type 1 diabetes (dated by TCRdb to 2017 to 2018). Looking at the study overall: No differences in mean age, gender distribution, total cell number or subset yield were found between patients and healthy donors. A total of about 100 million sorted cells were examined across all samples, and RNA yield correlated strongly with the number of cells per subset. In the study, recently diagnosed type 1 diabetes patients and matched healthy donors were compared on the TCRB repertoires of their sorted circulating CD4+ T cell subsets. Whereas all 30 or so donors provided naive and central memory subsets, regulatory and stem cell-like memory subsets were isolated from just 8 patients and roughly eight healthy donors.

The High Capacity cDNA Reverse Transcription Kit was used to reverse transcribe all of the isolated RNA, meaning that expressed TCRB transcripts were what got sequenced. Deep immunoSEQ sequencing was applied to naive, central memory and regulatory T cell samples, giving an average of around 3.4 million total reads per sample. Sorted cells were lysed in RLT buffer, and RNA was extracted using DNase-treated RNeasy Micro or Mini kits according to cell number. Each cell subset was processed on its own to prevent cross-contamination, while patient and healthy donor samples were processed together. The immunoSEQ multiplex PCR was used to amplify TCRB sequences from cDNA, yielding 87-bp fragments that span the CDR3 region. The amplicons were sequenced using the Illumina HiSeq platform. As for the authors' bioinformatics: PCR bias was computationally corrected using synthetic template baselines, reads within Hamming distance 2 were collapsed, and singletons that could not be merged were discarded. By aligning reads against IMGT, V, D and J genes, CDR3 length, and insertions or deletions at six rearrangement sites were assigned. Within each subset, clonotype counts were normalized to the number of sorted cells before true diversity and Gini coefficients were calculated with the tcR R package. The overlap coefficient, calculated on TCRB nucleotide sequences, was used to measure repertoire sharing. TCRdb re-hosts the immuneACCESS table, in-frame sequences only. Its copies lack some clones; in the studies checked, an unresolved V gene accounts for under half of them, and the cause for the rest is not known. The V and J calls and the clone size are those of that table, but D and trimming were determined from the DNA. The sample table shows a few hundred thousand clones, and roughly a tenth are seen once. The ten largest clonotypes hold approximately 1.5% of the sample.

Study-wide findings and limitations: Fewer insertions and more nucleotide deletions at VDJ recombination sites were observed in patients with type 1 diabetes, implying thymic rearrangement abnormalities. Shorter templates might be favored by PCR, yet because patient and control samples were amplified and corrected together, any such skew would affect both groups equally. Naive, central memory and regulatory TCRB repertoires appeared to be more alike among patients than among healthy donors. Because small numbers of individuals were included in the HLA sub-analyses, any influence of HLA type on TCRB rearrangement was left unresolved. Because cDNA rather than genomic DNA was sequenced, highly expressing activated cells could have been over-represented, although no difference in activation and CD3 levels was found between groups. In all four CD4+ subsets, TCRB CDR3 length was moderately but significantly shorter in type 1 diabetes patients.

Each donor gave one peripheral blood draw, around 100 mL on average, collected into heparinised tubes. A BD FACSAria II and a panel including CD45RO, CCR7, CD25, CD127, CD95 and CD27 were used to sort naive, central memory, regulatory and stem cell-like memory CD4+ T cells. All sorted populations exceeded 98% purity. PBMCs were separated immediately by Lymphoprep density gradient centrifugation and were stained directly, without being cultured. So that batch effects would be minimized, each experiment stained and sorted samples in pairs, pairing one healthy donor with one patient. Sequenced input: central memory CD4+ T cells from blood. This receptor was taken from a man between 18 and 35 years old in good health. The V gene is TRBV11-2 and the J gene is TRBJ2-2, with no reliable assignment of the D segment. The DNA sequence is TGTGCCAGCAGCTTGTCCCGACGGGAGCTGTTTTTT. Translated, this gives CASSLSRRELFF.